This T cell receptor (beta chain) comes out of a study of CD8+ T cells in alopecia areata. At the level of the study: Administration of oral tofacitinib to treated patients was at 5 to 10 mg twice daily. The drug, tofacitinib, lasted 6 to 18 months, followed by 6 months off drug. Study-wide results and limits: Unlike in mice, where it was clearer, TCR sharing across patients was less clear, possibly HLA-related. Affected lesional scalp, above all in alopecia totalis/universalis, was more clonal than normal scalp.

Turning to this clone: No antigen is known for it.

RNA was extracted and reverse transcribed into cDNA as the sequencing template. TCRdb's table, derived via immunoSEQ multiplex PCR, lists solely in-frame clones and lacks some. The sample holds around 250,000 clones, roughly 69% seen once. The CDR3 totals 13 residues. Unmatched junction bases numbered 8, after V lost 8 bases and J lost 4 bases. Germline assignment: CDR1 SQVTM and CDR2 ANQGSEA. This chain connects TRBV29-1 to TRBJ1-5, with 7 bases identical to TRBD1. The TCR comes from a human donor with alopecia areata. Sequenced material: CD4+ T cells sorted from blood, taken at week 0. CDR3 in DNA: TGCAGCATTGGGACAGCAAGTAATCAGCCCCAGCATTTT. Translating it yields CSIGTASNQPQHF.